The 20 T cell receptor beta chains reported below all come from one sample, sequenced in a study of T cell changes during pregnancy in multiple sclerosis. The table came from immunoSEQ multiplex PCR; TCRdb's copy has only in-frame clones and leaves some out. Of 60,000 to 75,000 clones listed, about 93% are singletons. This material consisted of CD8+ T cells from peripheral blood mononuclear cells, taken in the second trimester of pregnancy. The receptors shown here come from a female donor with multiple sclerosis, enrolled in a pregnancy study.

This rearrangement joins TRBV25-1 to TRBJ2-7; 7 bases line up with TRBD2. The germline V gene encodes CDR1 MGHDK and CDR2 SYGVNS. V lost 7 bases, J lost 3 bases, and 9 bases stayed unmatched. The CDR3 consists of 14 residues. In DNA, the CDR3 is TGTGCCAGCAATCGGGGAGGGATCTACTACGAGCAGTACTTC. Protein: CASNRGGIYYEQYF.

The chain uses TRBV6-5 and TRBJ2-7, with a tentative D call TRBD1 (5 bases). The CDR3 is 13 amino acids. V shed 6 bases and J shed 1 base, with 10 bases lying between them. CDR1 is MNHEY, CDR2 SVGAGI, per germline. CDR3 nucleotides: TGTGCCAGCAGCCCCAGACAGTCCTACGAGCAGTACTTC. Residues: CASSPRQSYEQYF.

In its sample, this clone was seen once. The chain links TRBV13 to TRBJ1-1; 9 bases agree with TRBD1. Germline trimming cut 1 base from V and 4 bases from J; bases unmatched to any gene: 4. The germline gives CDR1 PRHDT, CDR2 FYEKMQ (reference sequence). The CDR3 consists of 15 residues. The CDR3 reads CASSLAGTGSTEAFF. As DNA, the CDR3 is TGTGCCAGCAGCTTAGCTGGGACAGGGAGCACTGAAGCTTTCTTT. Together with reference TRBV13 and TRBJ1-1, the CDR3 gives the full variable domain: AAGVIQSPRHLIKEKRETATLKCYPIPRHDTVYWYQQGPGQDPQFLISFYEKMQSDKGSIPDRFSAQQFSDYHSELNMSSLELGDSALYFCASSLAGTGSTEAFFGQGTRLTVV.

The rearrangement uses TRBV11-2 and TRBJ1-2, with 9 bases lining up with TRBD1. V lost 4 bases, J lost 4 bases, and 7 bases stayed unmatched. This CDR3 region has 15 residues. Germline lookup yields CDR1 SGHAT and CDR2 FQNNGV. The CDR3 loop is CASSSRQGGGYGYTF. The CDR3 nucleotides read TGTGCCAGCAGCTCCCGACAGGGGGGGGGCTATGGCTACACCTTC.

The chain carries TRBV6-5 and TRBJ2-2; 7 bases map to TRBD2. The CDR3 runs 16 residues. CDR1 is MNHEY and CDR2 is SVGAGI in the germline V gene. Trimming took 0 bases from V and 1 from J; bases not matched to a gene: 2. Here the CDR3 reads CASSYSPGGNTGELFF. CDR3 DNA: TGTGCCAGCAGTTACTCCCCGGGAGGGAACACCGGGGAGCTGTTTTTT.

V gene TRBV9 combines with J gene TRBJ1-4; the match to TRBD1 covers 9 bases. V dropped 2 bases and J dropped 5; count of bases not matched to a gene: 1. The CDR3 runs to 14 residues. Germline-derived CDR1 and CDR2 are SGDLS and YYNGEE. The CDR3 sequence: CASSVTGGNEKLFF. The DNA for the CDR3 is TGTGCCAGCAGCGTGACAGGGGGGAATGAAAAACTGTTTTTT. Full variable domain (rest looked up from reference TRBV9 and TRBJ1-4): DSGVTQTPKHLITATGQRVTLRCSPRSGDLSVYWYQQSLDQGLQFLIQYYNGEERAKGNILERFSAQQFPDLHSELNLSSLELGDSALYFCASSVTGGNEKLFFGSGTQLSVL.

The J gene is TRBJ2-1, the V gene TRBV19, with D perhaps TRBD1 (5 bases). This CDR3 is 15 amino acids long. From germline, CDR1 is LNHDA and CDR2 SQIVND (reference sequence). With 1 base removed from V and 7 bases from J, the gap between germline ends came to 14 bases. CDR3 residues: CASSIGLGQRNEQFF. The CDR3 nucleotides are TGTGCCAGTAGTATAGGTCTCGGACAAAGGAATGAGCAGTTCTTC.

The chain uses TRBV19 and TRBJ2-7; TRBD1 aligns across 10 bases. The CDR3 length is 14 residues. Unmatched junction bases numbered 3, after V lost 5 bases and J lost 2 bases. The V gene's germline CDR1 is LNHDA and CDR2 SQIVND (reference sequence). CDR3 DNA sequence: TGTGCCAGTAGTGTCGGACAGGGGGCCTACGAGCAGTACTTC. It is translated as CASSVGQGAYEQYF. The complete variable domain, with remaining parts taken from reference TRBV19 and TRBJ2-7, reads DGGITQSPKYLFRKEGQNVTLSCEQNLNHDAMYWYRQDPGQGLRLIYYSQIVNDFQKGDIAEGYSVSREKKESFPLTVTSAQKNPTAFYLCASSVGQGAYEQYFGPGTRLTVT.

The genes are TRBV27 and TRBJ2-1; D gene ambiguous. The CDR3 totals 15 residues. V was cut by 0 bases and J by 6 bases, with 12 bases left in between. Germline values: CDR1 MNHEY, CDR2 SMNVEV (reference sequence). CDR3 nucleotides: TGTGCCAGCAGTTTATCGGTCGGAGCCCTCAATGAGCAGTTCTTC. As protein: CASSLSVGALNEQFF.

V gene TRBV4-2 combines with J gene TRBJ2-2; a weak D match, TRBD1 (5 bases). V dropped 0 bases and J dropped 6 bases, with 14 bases sitting between them. Germline loops: CDR1 LGHNA, CDR2 YNFKEQ. This CDR3 region has 16 residues. For the CDR3, the DNA is TGTGCCAGCAGCCAAGATTTCGGAAGGGGTGCCGGGGAGCTGTTTTTT. Amino acid sequence: CASSQDFGRGAGELFF.

This chain uses TRBV28 with TRBJ2-1, with 7 bases that match TRBD1. The CDR3 covers 14 residues. In germline, CDR1 is MDHEN, CDR2 SYDVKM. V trimming: 6 bases; J trimming: 7 bases; junction bases outside the gene matches: 9. The CDR3 is CASSLRHRGNEQFF. The CDR3 bases are TGTGCCAGCAGCCTCAGACACAGGGGAAATGAGCAGTTCTTC.

This rearrangement joins TRBV13 to TRBJ1-4; 9 positions match TRBD1. CDR1 and CDR2 from the germline V gene are PRHDT and FYEKMQ (reference sequence). This CDR3 has 16 residues. V was clipped by 0 bases and J by 8 bases; unmatched bases: 7. The CDR3 loop reads CASSLGPGQGREKLFF. In nucleotides, the CDR3 is TGTGCCAGCAGCTTAGGCCCGGGACAGGGTAGAGAAAAACTGTTTTTT.

This clone has only one observation. The V and J genes are TRBV30 and TRBJ2-1; 8 nucleotides agree with TRBD2. The CDR3 covers 14 residues. V dropped 3 bases and J dropped 5; count of bases not matched to a gene: 6. In germline, CDR1 is GTSNPN, CDR2 SVGIG (reference sequence). The CDR3 is CAWSAGTRHNEQFF. The CDR3 DNA sequence: TGTGCCTGGAGCGCCGGGACTAGACACAATGAGCAGTTCTTC.

CDR3 bases: TGCGCCAGCAGCCCAGGAGGGACTAGCGGGAGGAGATACCAAGAGACCCAGTACTTC. As protein: CASSPGGTSGRRYQETQYF. The chain is built from TRBV4-3 and TRBJ2-5, with 15 bases matching TRBD2. Germline trimming cut 4 bases from V and 0 bases from J; bases unmatched to any gene: 9. Germline V gene sequence: CDR1 LGHNA, CDR2 YSLEER. The CDR3 loop spans 19 amino acids.

Judged by abundance, this clone is medium-sized (0.01 to 0.1%). The chain is built from TRBV7-6 and TRBJ2-3, with 8 bases fitting TRBD2. Germline CDR1 SGHVS, CDR2 FNYEAQ. This CDR3 comprises 19 residues. V dropped 1 base and J dropped 0; count of bases not matched to a gene: 12. The CDR3 spells CASSLEGGLASGSTDTQYF. CDR3 DNA sequence: TGTGCCAGCAGCTTAGAAGGCGGGTTGGCTAGCGGGAGCACAGATACGCAGTATTTT.

The rearrangement links TRBV10-3 to TRBJ1-2, with 7 positions matching TRBD1. This CDR3 comprises 13 residues. V was pared by 7 bases and J by 6 bases, with 8 bases of the junction left unmatched. Germline-derived CDR1 and CDR2 are ENHRY and SYGVKD. The CDR3 region is CAINPRGQDGYTF. The CDR3 DNA sequence: TGTGCCATCAACCCGAGGGGGCAGGATGGCTACACCTTC.

The V and J genes are TRBV2 and TRBJ2-5; TRBD1 matches at 11 bases. CDR1 and CDR2 from the germline V gene are SNHLY and FYNNEI. J gave up 0 bases and V 7 bases, and 4 bases lay outside the gene matches. CDR3 size: 15 residues. This CDR3 reads CASTGDRGYQETQYF. CDR3 DNA: TGTGCCAGCACCGGGGACAGGGGGTACCAAGAGACCCAGTACTTC.

The J gene is TRBJ2-7, the V gene TRBV27, with D possibly TRBD1 on 6 matching bases. In germline, CDR1 is MNHEY, CDR2 SMNVEV (reference sequence). This CDR3 is built from 14 residues. Between the trimmed V and J ends, which lost 3 bases and 5 bases, there was a span of 14 bases. The CDR3 DNA reads TGTGCCAGCAGTTTGGTTGGGGGCGAGCACGAGCAGTACTTC. Translation gives CASSLVGGEHEQYF.

This chain joins TRBV30 and TRBJ1-5, with TRBD1 as a possible D gene (6 bases). Per the germline V gene, CDR1 is GTSNPN and CDR2 is SVGIG (reference sequence). CDR3 length: 16 amino acids. Between the trimmed V and J ends, which lost 0 bases and 0 bases, there was a span of 12 bases. The CDR3 DNA reads TGTGCCTGGAGTGTACCTTGGGGGCTTAGCAATCAGCCCCAGCATTTT. Protein sequence: CAWSVPWGLSNQPQHF.

The chain employs TRBV19 and TRBJ1-1; possibly TRBD1 for D (5 bases). The CDR3 runs to 13 residues. Per germline, CDR1 LNHDA and CDR2 SQIVND (reference sequence). Between the trimmed V and J ends, which lost 8 bases and 0 bases, there was a span of 10 bases. The CDR3 DNA follows: TGTGCCAGTGCCCCAGGGTTGAACACTGAAGCTTTCTTT. Protein: CASAPGLNTEAFF.